The present T cell receptor beta chain was sequenced within a study of CD8 T cells in ankylosing spondylitis. This CDR3 region has 17 residues. Unmatched junction bases numbered 9, after V lost 3 bases and J lost 4 bases. Germline loops: CDR1 MGHRA, CDR2 YSYEKL. This clonotype has a handful of counts. Its specificity is unknown. Using its own MiXCR run on the 5' RACE reads, TCRdb lists one record per CDR3 protein. Among some 200,000 distinct CDR3 sequences listed, over 10% were seen once. Study-wide results and caveats: Disease-linked clones were reportedly significantly enriched in matched ankylosing spondylitis synovial fluid. Existing reports had already noted some motif variants in reactive arthritis synovial fluid and blood.

The receptor was derived from a male donor with ankylosing spondylitis or in good health (not recorded which). Sequencing input: blood, either unsorted or a sorted T cell fraction (not recorded which). The rearrangement links TRBV4-1 to TRBJ2-5; 12 nucleotides match TRBD2. The CDR3 nucleotides are TGCGCCAGCAGCCATCCACGACTAGCGGGAGCTAGAGAGACCCAGTACTTC. Residues: CASSHPRLAGARETQYF.